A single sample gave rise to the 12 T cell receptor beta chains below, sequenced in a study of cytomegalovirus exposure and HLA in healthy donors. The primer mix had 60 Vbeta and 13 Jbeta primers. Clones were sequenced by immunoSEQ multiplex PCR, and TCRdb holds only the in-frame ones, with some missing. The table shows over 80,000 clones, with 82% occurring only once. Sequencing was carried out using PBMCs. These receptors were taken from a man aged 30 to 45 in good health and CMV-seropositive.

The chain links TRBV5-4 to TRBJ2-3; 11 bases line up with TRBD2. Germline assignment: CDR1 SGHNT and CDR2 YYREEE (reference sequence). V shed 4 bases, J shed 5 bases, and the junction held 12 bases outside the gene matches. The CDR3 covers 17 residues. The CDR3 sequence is CASSLDVAGGPKDTQYF. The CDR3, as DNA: TGTGCCAGCAGCCTGGACGTAGCGGGAGGGCCGAAAGATACGCAGTATTTT.

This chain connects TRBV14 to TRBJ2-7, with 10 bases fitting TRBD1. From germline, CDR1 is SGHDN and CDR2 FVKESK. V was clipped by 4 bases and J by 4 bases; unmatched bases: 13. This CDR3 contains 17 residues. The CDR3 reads CASSPRPGQGLYYEQYF. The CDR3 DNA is TGTGCCAGCAGCCCGCGTCCGGGACAGGGGTTGTATTACGAGCAGTACTTC.

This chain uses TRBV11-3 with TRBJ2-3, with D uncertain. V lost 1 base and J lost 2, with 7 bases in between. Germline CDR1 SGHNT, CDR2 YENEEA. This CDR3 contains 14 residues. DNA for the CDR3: TGTGCCAGCAGCTTAGGCGGAGACACAGATACGCAGTATTTT. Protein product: CASSLGGDTDTQYF. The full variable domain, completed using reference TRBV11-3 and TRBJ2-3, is EAGVVQSPRYKIIEKKQPVAFWCNPISGHNTLYWYLQNLGQGPELLIRYENEEAVDDSQLPKDRFSAERLKGVDSTLKIQPAELGDSAVYLCASSLGGDTDTQYFGPGTRLTVL.

This chain's CDR3 is CATRRDSESYEQYF. CDR3 nucleotides: TGTGCCACCAGGCGGGACAGCGAATCCTACGAGCAGTACTTC. The chain is built from TRBV15 and TRBJ2-7, with a possible D match to TRBD1 (7 bases). This CDR3 has 14 residues. The germline V gene encodes CDR1 LNHNV and CDR2 YYDKDF (reference sequence). V gave up 6 bases and J gave up 1 base, with 13 bases separating them.

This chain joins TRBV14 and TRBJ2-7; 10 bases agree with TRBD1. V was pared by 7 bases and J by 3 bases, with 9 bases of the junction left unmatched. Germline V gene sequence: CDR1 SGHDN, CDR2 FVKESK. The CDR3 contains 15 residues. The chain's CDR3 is CASNALGQGFYEQYF. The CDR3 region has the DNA TGTGCCAGCAACGCCCTGGGACAGGGGTTCTACGAGCAGTACTTC.

CDR3: CASTLGGSTDTQYF. CDR3 nucleotide sequence: TGTGCCAGCACCCTGGGGGGTAGCACAGATACGCAGTATTTT. This rearrangement joins TRBV6-4 to TRBJ2-3, with a possible D match to TRBD2 (6 bases). The CDR3 runs to 14 residues. CDR1 is MRHNA and CDR2 is SNTAGT in the germline V gene. The V end lost 7 bases, the J end lost 0 bases, and 11 bases lay between the germline ends.

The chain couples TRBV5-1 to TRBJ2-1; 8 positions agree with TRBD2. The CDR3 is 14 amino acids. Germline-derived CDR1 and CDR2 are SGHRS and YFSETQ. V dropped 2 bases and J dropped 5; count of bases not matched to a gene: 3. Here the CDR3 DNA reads TGCGCCAGCAGCTTAAGCGGGAGCAACAATGAGCAGTTCTTC. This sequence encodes CASSLSGSNNEQFF.

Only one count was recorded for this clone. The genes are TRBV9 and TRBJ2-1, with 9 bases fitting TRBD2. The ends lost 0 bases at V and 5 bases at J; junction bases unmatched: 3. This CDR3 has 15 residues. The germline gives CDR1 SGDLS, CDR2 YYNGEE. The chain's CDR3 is CASSVGGGRDNEQFF. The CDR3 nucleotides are TGTGCCAGCAGCGTAGGGGGCGGGAGGGACAATGAGCAGTTCTTC.

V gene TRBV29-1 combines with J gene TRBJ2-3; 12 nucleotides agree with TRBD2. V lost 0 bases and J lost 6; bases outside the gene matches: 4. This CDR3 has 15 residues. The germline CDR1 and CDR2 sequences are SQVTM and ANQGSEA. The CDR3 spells CSVEDSTSGSDTQYF. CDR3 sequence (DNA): TGCAGCGTTGAAGATTCGACTAGCGGGAGTGATACGCAGTATTTT.

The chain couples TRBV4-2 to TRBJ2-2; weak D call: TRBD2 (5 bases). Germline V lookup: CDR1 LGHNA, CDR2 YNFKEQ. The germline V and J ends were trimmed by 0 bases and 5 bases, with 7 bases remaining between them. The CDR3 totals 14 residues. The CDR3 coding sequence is TGTGCCAGCAGCCAAGATCCGGGGACCGGGGAGCTGTTTTTT. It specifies CASSQDPGTGELFF.

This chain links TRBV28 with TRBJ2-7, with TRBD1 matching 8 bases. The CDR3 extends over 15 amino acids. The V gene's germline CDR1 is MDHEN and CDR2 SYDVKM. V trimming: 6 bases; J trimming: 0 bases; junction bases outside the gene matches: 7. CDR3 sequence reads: CASRQRQGPSYEQYF. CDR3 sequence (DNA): TGTGCCAGCAGACAAAGACAGGGGCCCTCCTACGAGCAGTACTTC.

The CDR3 protein is CASSLGANNSPLHF. The DNA of the CDR3 is TGTGCCAGCAGTCTAGGGGCCAATAATTCACCCCTCCACTTT. The V and J genes are TRBV27 and TRBJ1-6; perhaps TRBD1 as D (5 bases). The CDR3 has 14 residues. Germline V lookup: CDR1 MNHEY, CDR2 SMNVEV (reference sequence). Trimming shortened V by 5 bases and J by 5 bases, and 10 bases separated the two germline ends.